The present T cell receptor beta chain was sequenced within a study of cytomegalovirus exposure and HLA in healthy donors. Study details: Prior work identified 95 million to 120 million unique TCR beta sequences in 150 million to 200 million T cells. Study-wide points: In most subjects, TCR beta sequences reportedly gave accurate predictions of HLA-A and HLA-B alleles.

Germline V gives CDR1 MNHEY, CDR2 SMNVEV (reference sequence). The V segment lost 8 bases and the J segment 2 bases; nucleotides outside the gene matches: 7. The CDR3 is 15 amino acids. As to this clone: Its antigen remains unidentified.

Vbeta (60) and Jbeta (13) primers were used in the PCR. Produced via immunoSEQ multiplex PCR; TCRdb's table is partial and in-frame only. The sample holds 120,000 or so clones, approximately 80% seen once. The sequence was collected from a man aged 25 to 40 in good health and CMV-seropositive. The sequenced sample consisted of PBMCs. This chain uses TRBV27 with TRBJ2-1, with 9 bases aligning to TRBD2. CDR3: CASAYSGGPYNEQFF. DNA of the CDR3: TGTGCCAGCGCCTATAGCGGGGGACCCTACAATGAGCAGTTCTTC.